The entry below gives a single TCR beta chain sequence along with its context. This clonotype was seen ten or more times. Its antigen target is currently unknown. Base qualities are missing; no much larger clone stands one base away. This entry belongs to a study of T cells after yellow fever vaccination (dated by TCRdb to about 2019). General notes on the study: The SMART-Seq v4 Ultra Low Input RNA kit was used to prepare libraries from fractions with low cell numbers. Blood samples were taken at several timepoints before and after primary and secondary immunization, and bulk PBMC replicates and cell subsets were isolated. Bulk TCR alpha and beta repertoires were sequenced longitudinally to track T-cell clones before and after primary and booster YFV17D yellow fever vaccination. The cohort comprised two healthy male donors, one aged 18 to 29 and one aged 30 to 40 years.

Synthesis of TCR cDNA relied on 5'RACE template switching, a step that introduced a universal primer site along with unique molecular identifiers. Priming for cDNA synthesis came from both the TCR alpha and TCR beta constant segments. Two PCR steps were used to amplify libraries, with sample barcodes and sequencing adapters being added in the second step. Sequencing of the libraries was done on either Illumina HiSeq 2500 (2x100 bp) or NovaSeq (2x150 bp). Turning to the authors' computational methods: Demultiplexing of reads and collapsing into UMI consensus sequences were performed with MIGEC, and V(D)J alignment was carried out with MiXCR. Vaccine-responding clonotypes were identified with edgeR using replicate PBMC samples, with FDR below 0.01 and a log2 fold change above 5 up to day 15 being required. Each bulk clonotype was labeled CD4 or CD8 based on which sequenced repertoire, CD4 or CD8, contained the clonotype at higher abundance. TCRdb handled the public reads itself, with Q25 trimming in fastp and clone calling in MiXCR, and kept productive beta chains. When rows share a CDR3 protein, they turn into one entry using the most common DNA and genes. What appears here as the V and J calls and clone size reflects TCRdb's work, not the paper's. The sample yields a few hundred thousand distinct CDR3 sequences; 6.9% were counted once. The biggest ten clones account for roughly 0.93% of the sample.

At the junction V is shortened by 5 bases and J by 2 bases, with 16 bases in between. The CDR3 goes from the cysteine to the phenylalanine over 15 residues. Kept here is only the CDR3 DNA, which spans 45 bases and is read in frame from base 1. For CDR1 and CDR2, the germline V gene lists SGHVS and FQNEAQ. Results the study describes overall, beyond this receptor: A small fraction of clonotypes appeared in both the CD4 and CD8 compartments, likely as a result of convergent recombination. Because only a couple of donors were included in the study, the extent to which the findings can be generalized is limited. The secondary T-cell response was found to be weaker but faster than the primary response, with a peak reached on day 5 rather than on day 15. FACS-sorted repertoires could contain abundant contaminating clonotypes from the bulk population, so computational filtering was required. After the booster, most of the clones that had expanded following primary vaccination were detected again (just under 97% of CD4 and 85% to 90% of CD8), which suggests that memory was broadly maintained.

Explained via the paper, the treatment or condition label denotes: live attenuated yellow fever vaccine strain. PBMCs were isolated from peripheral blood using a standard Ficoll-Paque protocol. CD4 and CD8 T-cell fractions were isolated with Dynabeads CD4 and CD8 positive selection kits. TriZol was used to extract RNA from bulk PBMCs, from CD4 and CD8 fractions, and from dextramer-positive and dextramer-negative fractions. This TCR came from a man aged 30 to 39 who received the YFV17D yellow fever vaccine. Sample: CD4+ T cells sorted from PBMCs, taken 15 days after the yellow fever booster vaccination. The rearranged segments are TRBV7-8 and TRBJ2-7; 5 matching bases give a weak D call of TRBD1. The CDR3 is CASSGPQGVAYEQYF. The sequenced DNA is TGTGCCAGCAGCGGACCCCAAGGGGTTGCCTACGAGCAGTACTTC.